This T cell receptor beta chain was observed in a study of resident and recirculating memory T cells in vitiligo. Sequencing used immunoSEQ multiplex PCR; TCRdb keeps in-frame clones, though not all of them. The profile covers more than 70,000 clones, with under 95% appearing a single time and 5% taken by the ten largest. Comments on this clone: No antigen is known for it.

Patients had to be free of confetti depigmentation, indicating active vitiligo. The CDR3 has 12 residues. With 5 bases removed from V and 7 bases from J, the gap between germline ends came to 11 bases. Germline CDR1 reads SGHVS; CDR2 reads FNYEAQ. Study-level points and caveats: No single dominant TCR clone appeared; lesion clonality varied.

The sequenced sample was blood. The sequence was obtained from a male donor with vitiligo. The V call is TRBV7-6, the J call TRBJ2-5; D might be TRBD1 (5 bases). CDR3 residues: CASSHSRGTQYF. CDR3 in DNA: TGTGCCAGCAGCCATAGTAGGGGGACCCAGTACTTC.